This T cell receptor (beta chain) originates from a study of cytomegalovirus exposure and HLA in healthy donors. Study outcomes and limitations: The records held CMV serostatus as the only immune exposure information. An ancestry cluster, one associated with Asian ancestry, reportedly showed fewer N-insertions than the approximately 700-donor mean in a later analysis.

V gave up 6 bases and J gave up 6 bases, with 13 bases separating them. The germline CDR1 and CDR2 sequences are MNHNS and SASEGT. The CDR3 contains 13 residues. The primer mix had 60 Vbeta and 13 Jbeta primers. Some clones are missing from TCRdb's copy, which holds only in-frame ones; the method was immunoSEQ multiplex PCR. This sample has 100,000 to 150,000 clones, with around three quarters found just once. As concerns this clone: Its antigen is unidentified.

The V gene is TRBV6-1, the J gene TRBJ2-3; a possible D gene is TRBD1 (6 bases). The sequence was collected from a man younger than 35 in good health and CMV-seronegative. Sequenced input: PBMCs. Written as DNA, the CDR3 is TGTGCCAGCAGGGTCAACAGGGTTGATACGCAGTATTTT. Translated, it gives CASRVNRVDTQYF.